These T cell receptor beta chains were read from a single sample in a study of cytomegalovirus exposure and HLA in healthy donors. The data were produced by immunoSEQ multiplex PCR, yet TCRdb's version contains in-frame clones alone and is incomplete. The sample consists of approximately 130,000 clones, about 80% of them appearing once. The sequenced sample was PBMCs. The source of these receptors is a woman under 30 in good health and CMV-seronegative. Both conserved end residues are part of each CDR3. The D gene is left open where the match is weak. Clone size, where shown, is once, few, many, or a class for clones that have expanded.

abundance	d_gene	len	v_gene	j_gene	CDR3nt	CDR3aa
once	.	16	TRBV7-6	TRBJ2-1	TGTGCCAGCAGCTTACCCGGGAGTAGTTATGAGAATGAGCAGTTCTTC	CASSLPGSSYENEQFF
.	.	17	TRBV5-6	TRBJ1-5	TGTGCCAGCAGCCGGCGGGGTGGTGGCGGCCCCAATCAGCCCCAGCATTTT	CASSRRGGGGPNQPQHF
.	.	15	TRBV2	TRBJ1-6	TGTGCCAGCAGTTTTCGGACAGAGGATCATTCACCCCTCCACTTT	CASSFRTEDHSPLHF
once	TRBD1	13	TRBV2	TRBJ2-7	TGTGCCAGCAGCAGGGGACAGTCCTACGAGCAGTACTTC	CASSRGQSYEQYF
.	.	13	TRBV5-4	TRBJ2-3	TGTGCCAGCAGCTCCAGGGAAACAGATACGCAGTATTTT	CASSSRETDTQYF
.	TRBD1	13	TRBV6-5	TRBJ1-5	TGTGCCAGCAGACCCGACAGGGATCAGCCCCAGCATTTT	CASRPDRDQPQHF
few	.	15	TRBV7-2	TRBJ1-4	TGTGCCAGCACCTTGTACGGGACATCTAATGAAAAACTGTTTTTT	CASTLYGTSNEKLFF
.	.	14	TRBV5-6	TRBJ1-3	TGTGCCAGCAGCGTTGGCGGCTCTGGAAACACCATATATTTT	CASSVGGSGNTIYF
.	TRBD2	16	TRBV11-2	TRBJ2-1	TGTGCCAGCAGCGATGTGTGGGGGGAGGGGCGGTATGAGCAGTTCTTC	CASSDVWGEGRYEQFF
.	TRBD2	17	TRBV4-2	TRBJ2-1	TGTGCCAGCAGCCAAGTCGGGCTAGCGGGGGAAGTAAATGAGCAGTTCTTC	CASSQVGLAGEVNEQFF
.	TRBD2	15	TRBV6-6	TRBJ2-1	TGTGCCAGCAGTGGTCTCGAGCGGGAGGTTAATGAGCAGTTCTTC	CASSGLEREVNEQFF
.	.	13	TRBV7-6	TRBJ1-1	TGTGCCAGCAGCCGGGACTTAACGGCTGAAGCTTTCTTT	CASSRDLTAEAFF
.	.	15	TRBV27	TRBJ1-2	TGTGCCAGCAGCCCACGCGTCCTCTCCTACTATGGCTACACCTTC	CASSPRVLSYYGYTF
.	.	13	TRBV6-5	TRBJ2-1	TGTGCCAGCAGTTACTGGCAGGGGAATGAGCAGTTCTTC	CASSYWQGNEQFF
.	.	18	TRBV7-9	TRBJ1-1	TGTTCCAGCAGCTTAGCGCTGGGAAGGGAGCTTATGAACACTGAAGCTTTCTTT	CSSSLALGRELMNTEAFF
.	.	16	TRBV7-8	TRBJ1-2	TGTGCCAGCAGCTTACTCTCTCCACAGTTAGGGGATGGCTACACCTTC	CASSLLSPQLGDGYTF
.	TRBD2	16	TRBV11-1	TRBJ2-2	TGTGCCAGCAGCTTAGTATCTAGCGGGAGAACCGGGGAGCTGTTTTTT	CASSLVSSGRTGELFF
.	.	18	TRBV4-2	TRBJ1-6	TGTGCCAGCAGCCAAGATAATGGGGCGGGGCTTCTGGCTTCACCCCTCCACTTT	CASSQDNGAGLLASPLHF
.	.	13	TRBV6-5	TRBJ2-5	TGTGCCAGCAGACAGGGGACTAGAGAGACCCAGTACTTC	CASRQGTRETQYF
.	TRBD1	18	TRBV10-2	TRBJ1-5	TGCGCCAGCAGTACCTGGGGGCGGGGACAGAAAGAAAATCAGCCCCAGCATTTT	CASSTWGRGQKENQPQHF
.	TRBD1	13	TRBV18	TRBJ2-7	TGTGCCAGCTCACTGGACAGGGCGGACGAGCAGTACTTC	CASSLDRADEQYF
.	.	13	TRBV2	TRBJ1-1	TGTGCCAGCAGTGAGGAGTTTAGTACTGAAGCTTTCTTT	CASSEEFSTEAFF
.	.	13	TRBV15	TRBJ2-5	TGTGCCACCAGGGCGGGACTTCAAGAGACCCAGTACTTC	CATRAGLQETQYF
.	.	13	TRBV19	TRBJ1-4	TGTGCCAGTAGCACCTCGGAGGGAGAAAAACTGTTTTTT	CASSTSEGEKLFF
.	TRBD1	16	TRBV11-2	TRBJ1-4	TGTGCCAGCAGACAAGACAGGGGGCTTGCTAATGAAAAACTGTTTTTT	CASRQDRGLANEKLFF
.	.	15	TRBV19	TRBJ1-2	TGTGCCAGTAGTATCGTCGGCAACTATGGATATGGCTACACCTTC	CASSIVGNYGYGYTF
once	.	14	TRBV19	TRBJ2-7	TGTGCCAGTAGTATGACAGCCAGCTCCTACGAGCAGTACTTC	CASSMTASSYEQYF
once	TRBD2	17	TRBV5-4	TRBJ2-3	TGTGCCAGCAGCCTAAGAAAGCTAGCGGCTAGCACAGATACGCAGTATTTT	CASSLRKLAASTDTQYF
.	.	12	TRBV29-1	TRBJ2-3	TGCAGCGTTGGAGGCAGCACAGATACGCAGTATTTT	CSVGGSTDTQYF
few	.	13	TRBV6-1	TRBJ2-7	TGTGCCAGCTATAAGCTCTACGACAAAGAGCAGTACTTC	CASYKLYDKEQYF
few	.	13	TRBV5-4	TRBJ2-2	TGTGCCAGCAGCCCTGACAGCACCGGGGAGCTGTTTTTT	CASSPDSTGELFF
.	.	13	TRBV18	TRBJ2-3	TGTGCCAGCTCACCAGGACTCAGAGATACGCAGTATTTT	CASSPGLRDTQYF
.	TRBD2	16	TRBV25-1	TRBJ2-2	TGTGCCAGCAGTAAACGCAGCGGGAGCGGTGCCGGGGAGCTGTTTTTT	CASSKRSGSGAGELFF
.	.	14	TRBV10-3	TRBJ1-4	TGTGCCATCAGTGAGTTAGCAAGTAATGAAAAACTGTTTTTT	CAISELASNEKLFF
.	TRBD2	14	TRBV5-1	TRBJ2-5	TGCGCCAGCAGCCCGGGACTAGCGGGAGAGACCCAGTACTTC	CASSPGLAGETQYF
.	.	15	TRBV6-6	TRBJ1-3	TGTGCCAGCAGGGGGGAGGGACGGACAGGAAACACCATATATTTT	CASRGEGRTGNTIYF
.	.	13	TRBV5-4	TRBJ2-7	TGTGCCAGCAGCTTGGACAGGGCGTACGAGCAGTACTTC	CASSLDRAYEQYF
.	TRBD2	16	TRBV5-1	TRBJ2-3	TGCGCCAGCAGCTTGGTGGGAGCGGGAAATACAGATACGCAGTATTTT	CASSLVGAGNTDTQYF
.	.	19	TRBV5-1	TRBJ2-1	TGCGCCAGCAGCTCTAACGTGCAGGGGTTTGGAAGGTCCTACAATGAGCAGTTCTTC	CASSSNVQGFGRSYNEQFF
once	.	11	TRBV20-1	TRBJ1-2	TGCAGTGTAGACGGGGTTGATGGCTACACCTTC	CSVDGVDGYTF
.	.	11	TRBV30	TRBJ1-2	TGTGCCTGGAATAGGGAGGGCGGCTACACCTTC	CAWNREGGYTF